The rows below give T cell receptor beta chains drawn from one sample of a study of T cell responses to AZD1222 COVID-19 vaccine. The table came from immunoSEQ multiplex PCR; TCRdb's copy has only in-frame clones and leaves some out. Among about 110,000 clones listed, approximately 90% were seen once. The source was peripheral blood, collected on day 0 of AZD1222 vaccination. These receptor sequences come from an adult in good health. Each CDR3 is given with its conserved first and last residue. Each record gives: clone size, CDR3 length, V gene, D gene, J gene, CDR3 DNA, CDR3 protein. The D gene is left open where the match is weak. Rows may omit the clone size; those that give it use once, few, many or a size class.

clone size: .
CDR3 length: 13
V gene: TRBV5-1
D gene: .
J gene: TRBJ2-2
CDR3 DNA: TGCGCCAGCAGCTTGGACCCTTCCGGGGAGCTGTTTTTT
CDR3 protein: CASSLDPSGELFF

clone size: once
CDR3 length: 16
V gene: TRBV11-2
D gene: .
J gene: TRBJ1-5
CDR3 DNA: TGTGCCAGCAGCTTAGGCCTCTCGGGCGGCAATCAGCCCCAGCATTTT
CDR3 protein: CASSLGLSGGNQPQHF

clone size: .
CDR3 length: 16
V gene: TRBV10-1
D gene: .
J gene: TRBJ2-1
CDR3 DNA: TGCGCCAGCAGTGAGTCGCTGGCGGACAACCACAATGAGCAGTTCTTC
CDR3 protein: CASSESLADNHNEQFF

clone size: .
CDR3 length: 16
V gene: TRBV4-2
D gene: .
J gene: TRBJ1-1
CDR3 DNA: TGTGCCAGCAGCCAAGCCCCACTATTAACTAACACTGAAGCTTTCTTT
CDR3 protein: CASSQAPLLTNTEAFF

clone size: .
CDR3 length: 13
V gene: TRBV7-2
D gene: .
J gene: TRBJ2-1
CDR3 DNA: TGTGCCAGCAGCTTCCACGGAGACAATGAGCAGTTCTTC
CDR3 protein: CASSFHGDNEQFF

clone size: .
CDR3 length: 16
V gene: TRBV27
D gene: .
J gene: TRBJ2-1
CDR3 DNA: TGTGCCAGCAGTTTATCCGGCAGTGGCCCTTACAATGAGCAGTTCTTC
CDR3 protein: CASSLSGSGPYNEQFF

clone size: .
CDR3 length: 13
V gene: TRBV7-9
D gene: TRBD1
J gene: TRBJ1-5
CDR3 DNA: TGTGCCAGCAGCTGGACAGGTAATCAGCCCCAGCATTTT
CDR3 protein: CASSWTGNQPQHF

clone size: .
CDR3 length: 15
V gene: TRBV30
D gene: TRBD1
J gene: TRBJ2-1
CDR3 DNA: TGTGCCTGGAGTCCCTTCGGACAGGAGAACAATGAGCAGTTCTTC
CDR3 protein: CAWSPFGQENNEQFF

clone size: .
CDR3 length: 14
V gene: TRBV5-1
D gene: .
J gene: TRBJ1-1
CDR3 DNA: TGCGCCAGCAGCTTGATCCCCGAGGACACTGAAGCTTTCTTT
CDR3 protein: CASSLIPEDTEAFF

clone size: .
CDR3 length: 15
V gene: TRBV4-2
D gene: TRBD1
J gene: TRBJ1-4
CDR3 DNA: TGTGCCAGCAGCTTGAGGACAGGGAGAGATGAAAAACTGTTTTTT
CDR3 protein: CASSLRTGRDEKLFF

clone size: .
CDR3 length: 15
V gene: TRBV27
D gene: TRBD2
J gene: TRBJ2-3
CDR3 DNA: TGTGCCAGCACCCGGACTAGCGGGTACACAGATACGCAGTATTTT
CDR3 protein: CASTRTSGYTDTQYF

clone size: .
CDR3 length: 15
V gene: TRBV11-2
D gene: TRBD2
J gene: TRBJ2-1
CDR3 DNA: TGTGCCAGCAGCGAACTAGCGGGAGATACTAATGAGCAGTTCTTC
CDR3 protein: CASSELAGDTNEQFF

clone size: .
CDR3 length: 15
V gene: TRBV6-5
D gene: TRBD1
J gene: TRBJ1-5
CDR3 DNA: TGTGCCAGCAGTCGCGACAGGGGTCATAATCAGCCCCAGCATTTT
CDR3 protein: CASSRDRGHNQPQHF

clone size: .
CDR3 length: 14
V gene: TRBV5-6
D gene: TRBD2
J gene: TRBJ2-7
CDR3 DNA: TGTGCCAGCAGTTCCGGACTAGGCCAGTACGAGCAGTACTTC
CDR3 protein: CASSSGLGQYEQYF

clone size: .
CDR3 length: 17
V gene: TRBV4-3
D gene: TRBD1
J gene: TRBJ2-5
CDR3 DNA: TGCGCCAGCTCTCTTGATTCCTCCCAGGGGGTCACGAAGACCCAGTACTTC
CDR3 protein: CASSLDSSQGVTKTQYF

clone size: .
CDR3 length: 13
V gene: TRBV11-1
D gene: .
J gene: TRBJ2-3
CDR3 DNA: TGTGCCAGCAGCTTAATCTTCACAGATACGCAGTATTTT
CDR3 protein: CASSLIFTDTQYF

clone size: .
CDR3 length: 15
V gene: TRBV5-1
D gene: .
J gene: TRBJ2-1
CDR3 DNA: TGCGCCAGCAGCTTGGGGCTAGCGCTGCACAATGAGCAGTTCTTC
CDR3 protein: CASSLGLALHNEQFF

clone size: .
CDR3 length: 17
V gene: TRBV30
D gene: .
J gene: TRBJ2-1
CDR3 DNA: TGTGCCTGGAGTCCAAAGGGGTACGGCGGCGCTTTCGATGAGCAGTTCTTC
CDR3 protein: CAWSPKGYGGAFDEQFF

clone size: .
CDR3 length: 15
V gene: TRBV15
D gene: TRBD1
J gene: TRBJ1-2
CDR3 DNA: TGTGCCACCAGCAGAGAGGCGGGACAGGACTATGGCTACACCTTC
CDR3 protein: CATSREAGQDYGYTF

clone size: .
CDR3 length: 14
V gene: TRBV11-2
D gene: TRBD1
J gene: TRBJ2-5
CDR3 DNA: TGTGCCAGCAGCTTAGGTGACAGGGGGTCGGCCCAGTACTTC
CDR3 protein: CASSLGDRGSAQYF

clone size: .
CDR3 length: 18
V gene: TRBV27
D gene: TRBD1
J gene: TRBJ1-4
CDR3 DNA: TGTGCCAGCAGTTTATGGGGACAGGGATCTCCAACTAATGAAAAACTGTTTTTT
CDR3 protein: CASSLWGQGSPTNEKLFF

clone size: few
CDR3 length: 13
V gene: TRBV10-3
D gene: TRBD1
J gene: TRBJ1-3
CDR3 DNA: TGTGCCACCACACAGGGGCCTGGAAACACCATATATTTT
CDR3 protein: CATTQGPGNTIYF

clone size: .
CDR3 length: 14
V gene: TRBV18
D gene: TRBD2
J gene: TRBJ2-2
CDR3 DNA: TGTGCCAGCTCACCGGATCTAGCGGCCGGGGAGCTGTTTTTT
CDR3 protein: CASSPDLAAGELFF

clone size: .
CDR3 length: 14
V gene: TRBV10-1
D gene: .
J gene: TRBJ1-1
CDR3 DNA: TGCGCCAGCAGTCCCGACAGACTGAACACTGAAGCTTTCTTT
CDR3 protein: CASSPDRLNTEAFF

clone size: .
CDR3 length: 15
V gene: TRBV2
D gene: .
J gene: TRBJ2-2
CDR3 DNA: TGTGCCAGCAGGGAGCCCCACGGGTCCACCGGGGAGCTGTTTTTT
CDR3 protein: CASREPHGSTGELFF

clone size: .
CDR3 length: 15
V gene: TRBV30
D gene: .
J gene: TRBJ1-5
CDR3 DNA: TGTGCCTGGAGTGGTAAGGTAGGGAGCAATCAGCCCCAGCATTTT
CDR3 protein: CAWSGKVGSNQPQHF

clone size: .
CDR3 length: 15
V gene: TRBV6-5
D gene: TRBD2
J gene: TRBJ2-7
CDR3 DNA: TGTGCCAGCAGTACTCCTGGGACTAGCGGCTACGAGCAGTACTTC
CDR3 protein: CASSTPGTSGYEQYF

clone size: .
CDR3 length: 13
V gene: TRBV29-1
D gene: .
J gene: TRBJ2-6
CDR3 DNA: TGCAGCGTTGCGGGCTCTGGGGCCAACGTCCTGACTTTC
CDR3 protein: CSVAGSGANVLTF

clone size: .
CDR3 length: 16
V gene: TRBV23-1
D gene: .
J gene: TRBJ2-3
CDR3 DNA: TGCGCCAGCAGTCACCGGGATCCTAGCGGCACAGATACGCAGTATTTT
CDR3 protein: CASSHRDPSGTDTQYF

clone size: .
CDR3 length: 12
V gene: TRBV30
D gene: .
J gene: TRBJ1-1
CDR3 DNA: TGTGCCTGCCGGTGGCCGAACACTGAAGCTTTCTTT
CDR3 protein: CACRWPNTEAFF

clone size: .
CDR3 length: 11
V gene: TRBV6-4
D gene: .
J gene: TRBJ1-2
CDR3 DNA: TGTGCCAGCAGTGACTTGAATGGCTACACCTTC
CDR3 protein: CASSDLNGYTF

clone size: .
CDR3 length: 16
V gene: TRBV2
D gene: TRBD1
J gene: TRBJ1-3
CDR3 DNA: TGTGCCAGCAAAAGTTTTACAGGGGGTTCTGGAAACACCATATATTTT
CDR3 protein: CASKSFTGGSGNTIYF

clone size: .
CDR3 length: 14
V gene: TRBV21-1
D gene: .
J gene: TRBJ2-1
CDR3 DNA: TGTGCCAGCAGCACCCGACAGGAGAGACATGAGCAGTTCTTC
CDR3 protein: CASSTRQERHEQFF

clone size: few
CDR3 length: 13
V gene: TRBV2
D gene: .
J gene: TRBJ1-1
CDR3 DNA: TGTGCCAGCAAACTAGACAGTAACACTGAAGCTTTCTTT
CDR3 protein: CASKLDSNTEAFF

clone size: .
CDR3 length: 14
V gene: TRBV5-1
D gene: TRBD1
J gene: TRBJ2-7
CDR3 DNA: TGCGCCAGCAGCTTGGAGGACAGGTCAGGGGAGCAGTACTTC
CDR3 protein: CASSLEDRSGEQYF

clone size: .
CDR3 length: 15
V gene: TRBV7-8
D gene: TRBD1
J gene: TRBJ2-7
CDR3 DNA: TGTGCCAGCAGCCCTTACAGGGGGCTTACCTACGAGCAGTACTTC
CDR3 protein: CASSPYRGLTYEQYF

clone size: .
CDR3 length: 12
V gene: TRBV19
D gene: .
J gene: TRBJ2-3
CDR3 DNA: TGTGCCAGTAGTCAGGACACAGATACGCAGTATTTT
CDR3 protein: CASSQDTDTQYF

clone size: .
CDR3 length: 15
V gene: TRBV5-5
D gene: .
J gene: TRBJ1-5
CDR3 DNA: TGTGCCAGCAGCCTGCTGAACGGGTTCGACCAGCCCCAGCATTTT
CDR3 protein: CASSLLNGFDQPQHF

clone size: once
CDR3 length: 18
V gene: TRBV19
D gene: TRBD2
J gene: TRBJ2-3
CDR3 DNA: TGTGCCAGTAGTATACAGGGACTAGCGGTACGAGACACAGATACGCAGTATTTT
CDR3 protein: CASSIQGLAVRDTDTQYF

clone size: .
CDR3 length: 14
V gene: TRBV15
D gene: .
J gene: TRBJ1-2
CDR3 DNA: TGTGCCACCAGCAGAGGAGTTGGCAGCTATGGCTACACCTTC
CDR3 protein: CATSRGVGSYGYTF

clone size: .
CDR3 length: 14
V gene: TRBV21-1
D gene: .
J gene: TRBJ1-5
CDR3 DNA: TGTGCCAGCAGCACGTCCAGGGGAAAACAGCCCCAGCATTTT
CDR3 protein: CASSTSRGKQPQHF

clone size: .
CDR3 length: 15
V gene: TRBV3-1/TRBV3-2
D gene: TRBD2
J gene: TRBJ2-7
CDR3 DNA: TGTGCCAGCAGCCCATCCGGGACTAGCTCCTACGAGCAGTACTTC
CDR3 protein: CASSPSGTSSYEQYF

clone size: .
CDR3 length: 13
V gene: TRBV18
D gene: .
J gene: TRBJ2-7
CDR3 DNA: TGTGCCAGCTCACCACCATCAGTTTACGAGCAGTACTTC
CDR3 protein: CASSPPSVYEQYF

clone size: .
CDR3 length: 14
V gene: TRBV2
D gene: .
J gene: TRBJ1-3
CDR3 DNA: TGTGCCAGCAGGATGGGGCAATCTGGAAACACCATATATTTT
CDR3 protein: CASRMGQSGNTIYF

clone size: .
CDR3 length: 16
V gene: TRBV25-1
D gene: TRBD1
J gene: TRBJ1-1
CDR3 DNA: TGTGCCAGCACCTTTTCACTGGGGACAGGGGGCACTGAAGCTTTCTTT
CDR3 protein: CASTFSLGTGGTEAFF

clone size: .
CDR3 length: 11
V gene: TRBV29-1
D gene: .
J gene: TRBJ2-7
CDR3 DNA: TGCAGCGTTGATGGTACAGGGGAGCAGTACTTC
CDR3 protein: CSVDGTGEQYF

clone size: .
CDR3 length: 13
V gene: TRBV6-4
D gene: .
J gene: TRBJ1-6
CDR3 DNA: TGTGCCAGCAGTGAAACCCGGTTTTCACCCCTCCACTTT
CDR3 protein: CASSETRFSPLHF

clone size: .
CDR3 length: 17
V gene: TRBV19
D gene: TRBD2
J gene: TRBJ2-2
CDR3 DNA: TGTGCCAGTAGTATACTCCTACTAGCGGGTTACACCGGGGAGCTGTTTTTT
CDR3 protein: CASSILLLAGYTGELFF

clone size: .
CDR3 length: 14
V gene: TRBV3-1/TRBV3-2
D gene: .
J gene: TRBJ1-5
CDR3 DNA: TGTGCCAGCACCGATTCACGGAGCAATCAGCCCCAGCATTTT
CDR3 protein: CASTDSRSNQPQHF

clone size: .
CDR3 length: 14
V gene: TRBV7-8
D gene: .
J gene: TRBJ2-7
CDR3 DNA: TGTGCCAGCAGCTTAGGGATCGGGCTTGGCGAGCAGTACTTC
CDR3 protein: CASSLGIGLGEQYF

clone size: .
CDR3 length: 14
V gene: TRBV11-2
D gene: .
J gene: TRBJ1-6
CDR3 DNA: TGTGCCAGCAGCTTATCGGACAGAGAATCACCCCTCCACTTT
CDR3 protein: CASSLSDRESPLHF

clone size: .
CDR3 length: 17
V gene: TRBV11-2
D gene: .
J gene: TRBJ2-1
CDR3 DNA: TGTGCCAGCAGCCCAGGAGGGTGGGGAGCGGGCTCTGGTGGGCAGTTCTTC
CDR3 protein: CASSPGGWGAGSGGQFF

clone size: .
CDR3 length: 16
V gene: TRBV19
D gene: TRBD2
J gene: TRBJ2-7
CDR3 DNA: TGTGCCAGTAGTGCCCCCGGGACTAAGAGGGCCTACGAGCAGTACTTC
CDR3 protein: CASSAPGTKRAYEQYF

clone size: once
CDR3 length: 18
V gene: TRBV10-3
D gene: TRBD2
J gene: TRBJ2-3
CDR3 DNA: TGTGCCATCAATTCGGCCGGGTCGAGCGGGGGAAACACAGATACGCAGTATTTT
CDR3 protein: CAINSAGSSGGNTDTQYF

clone size: .
CDR3 length: 13
V gene: TRBV7-9
D gene: .
J gene: TRBJ1-1
CDR3 DNA: TGTGCCAGCAGTTCGACAATGAACACTGAAGCTTTCTTT
CDR3 protein: CASSSTMNTEAFF

clone size: .
CDR3 length: 16
V gene: TRBV7-9
D gene: TRBD1
J gene: TRBJ2-7
CDR3 DNA: TGTGCCAGCAGCTTAGCTCCGGGACAGGGGGCTTTCGAGCAGTACTTC
CDR3 protein: CASSLAPGQGAFEQYF

clone size: .
CDR3 length: 12
V gene: TRBV18
D gene: .
J gene: TRBJ1-5
CDR3 DNA: TGTGCCAGCTCACCCCGAGGTCAGCCCCAGCATTTT
CDR3 protein: CASSPRGQPQHF